This T cell receptor beta chain was documented in a study of blood T cell repertoires in COVID-19. Turning to the study itself: Specimens from acute and convalescent COVID-19 originated in the United States, Italy and Spain. Sources were T cells, B-cell-depleted T cells, or PBMCs; the material itself was cDNA or gDNA.

In the study's own analysis: Quantification of nucleated cells was approximated via reference gene primer amplification. Using immunoSEQ multiplex PCR, the repertoire was profiled, and TCRdb retains in-frame clones only, with some absent. V, J and clone size are taken as reported in that table, and D and trimming were inferred from the DNA itself. Among some 78,000 clones, more than 80% were seen once, and the ten largest hold around a quarter. V was shortened by 0 bases and J by 0 bases, with 18 bases between the two germline ends. Germline CDR1 and CDR2: SGHRS and YFSETQ. The length of the CDR3 is 18 residues.

This clonotype originated in a man aged 45-65 years with active or convalescent COVID-19. The sequenced material came from peripheral blood. The V gene is TRBV5-1, the J gene TRBJ1-1; D possibly corresponds to TRBD1 (6 bases). The CDR3: CASSLAGPRQVLNTEAFF. The CDR3 nucleotides read TGCGCCAGCAGCTTGGCGGGGCCCCGACAGGTCTTGAACACTGAAGCTTTCTTT. The complete variable domain, with remaining parts taken from reference TRBV5-1 and TRBJ1-1, reads KAGVTQTPRYLIKTRGQQVTLSCSPISGHRSVSWYQQTPGQGLQFLFEYFSETQRNKGNFPGRFSGRQFSNSRSEMNVSTLELGDSALYLCASSLAGPRQVLNTEAFFGQGTRLTVV.